The source of this T cell receptor beta chain is a study of PD-1 blockade in classical Hodgkin lymphoma. Study findings and constraints: Newly diagnosed patients were said to have less baseline TCR diversity than healthy donors did. Patients who began taking nivolumab under 1 year after ASCT were left out. Before treatment, complete responders showed about the same diversity as newly diagnosed patients. A significant rise in TCR diversity was seen by C4D1 for CD4+ cells but not for CD8+ cells.

Exposure to brentuximab vedotin varied, and each patient had relapsed following autologous stem cell transplantation. Purification of CD4+ T cells from thawed PBMCs was performed via magnetic negative selection. Clones were read by immunoSEQ multiplex PCR, and TCRdb kept only the in-frame ones, dropping some. The table has about 30,000 clones, less than 90% seen once; the top ten hold about 2.4%. As concerns this clone: Antigen: not known.

The V segment lost 4 bases and the J segment 5 bases; nucleotides outside the gene matches: 8. This CDR3 contains 15 residues. The V gene's germline CDR1 is SGHTA and CDR2 FQGNSA. Material: CD4+ T cells from blood, obtained at baseline. The sequence was collected from a human donor with classical Hodgkin lymphoma. The chain is built from TRBV7-2 and TRBJ2-1; 7 positions match TRBD2. The DNA of the CDR3 is TGTGCCAGCAGCTCATCTAGCGGCCTTAACAATGAGCAGTTCTTC. As protein: CASSSSSGLNNEQFF. The full variable domain, with the rest looked up from reference TRBV7-2 and TRBJ2-1, is GAGVSQSPSNKVTEKGKDVELRCDPISGHTALYWYRQSLGQGLEFLIYFQGNSAPDKSGLPSDRFSAERTGGSVSTLTIQRTQQEDSAVYLCASSSSSGLNNEQFFGPGTRLTVL.